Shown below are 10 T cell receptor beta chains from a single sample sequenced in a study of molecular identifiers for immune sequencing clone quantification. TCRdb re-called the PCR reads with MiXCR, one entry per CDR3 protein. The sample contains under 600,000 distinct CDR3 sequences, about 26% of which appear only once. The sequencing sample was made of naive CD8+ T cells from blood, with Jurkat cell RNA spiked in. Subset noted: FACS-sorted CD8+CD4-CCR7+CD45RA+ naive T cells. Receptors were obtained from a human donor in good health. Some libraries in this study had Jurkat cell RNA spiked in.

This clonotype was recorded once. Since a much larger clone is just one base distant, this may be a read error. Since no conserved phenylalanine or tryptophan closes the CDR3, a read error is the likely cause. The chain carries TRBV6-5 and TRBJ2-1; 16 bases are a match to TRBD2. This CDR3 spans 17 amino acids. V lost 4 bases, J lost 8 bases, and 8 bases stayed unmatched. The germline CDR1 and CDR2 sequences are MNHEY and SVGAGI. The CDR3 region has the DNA TGTGCCAGCAGTTCCGGGACTAGCGGGAGGGCCTTATATGAGCAGTTCATC. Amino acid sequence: CASSSGTSGRALYEQFI.

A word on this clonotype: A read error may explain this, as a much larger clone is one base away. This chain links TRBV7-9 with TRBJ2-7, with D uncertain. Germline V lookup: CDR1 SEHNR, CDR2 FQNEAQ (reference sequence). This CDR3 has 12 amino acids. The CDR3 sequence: CSIEHREYEQYF. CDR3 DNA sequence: TGTTCCATTGAGCACAGAGAGTACGAGCAGTACTTC.

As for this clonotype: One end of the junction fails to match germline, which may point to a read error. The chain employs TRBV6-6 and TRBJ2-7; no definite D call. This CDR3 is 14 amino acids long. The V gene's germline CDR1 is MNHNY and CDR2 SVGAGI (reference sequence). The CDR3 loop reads CASCYSGLSYEQYF. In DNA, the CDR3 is TGTGCCAGCTGTTACTCGGGTCTCTCCTACGAGCAGTACTTC.

The CDR3 DNA reads as TGTGCCAGCAGTTTTGACATATCGAACACCGGGGAGCTGTTTTTT. As protein: CASSFDISNTGELFF. The chain employs TRBV28 and TRBJ2-2; D gene ambiguous. Trimming cost V 3 bases and J 0 bases, with 8 bases left between them. This CDR3 has 15 amino acids. CDR1 and CDR2 (germline): MDHEN, SYDVKM.

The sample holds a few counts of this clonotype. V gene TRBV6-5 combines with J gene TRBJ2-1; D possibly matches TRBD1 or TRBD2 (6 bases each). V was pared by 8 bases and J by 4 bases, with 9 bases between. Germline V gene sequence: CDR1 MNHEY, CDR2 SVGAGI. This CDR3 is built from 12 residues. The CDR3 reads CASGGHYNEQFF. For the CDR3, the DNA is TGTGCCAGCGGGGGGCATTACAATGAGCAGTTCTTC.

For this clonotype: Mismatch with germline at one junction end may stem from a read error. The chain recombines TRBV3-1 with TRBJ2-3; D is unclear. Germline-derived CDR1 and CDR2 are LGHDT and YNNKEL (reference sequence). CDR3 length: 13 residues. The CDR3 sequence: CASSPPTGNTQNF. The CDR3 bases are TGTGCCAGCAGCCCCCCAACTGGGAATACGCAGAATTTT.

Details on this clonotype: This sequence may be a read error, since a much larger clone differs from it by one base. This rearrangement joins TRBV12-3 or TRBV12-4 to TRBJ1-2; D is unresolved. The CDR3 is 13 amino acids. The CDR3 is CVSTNGISYGYTF. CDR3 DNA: TGTGTCAGCACTAACGGGATTTCCTATGGCTACACCTTC.

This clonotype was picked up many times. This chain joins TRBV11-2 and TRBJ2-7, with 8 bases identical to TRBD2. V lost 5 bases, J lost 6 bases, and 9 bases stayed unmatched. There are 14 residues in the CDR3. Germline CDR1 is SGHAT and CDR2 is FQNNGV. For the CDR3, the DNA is TGTGCCAGCAGCCTTCCGGGGGGGCTGGGCGAGCAGTACTTC. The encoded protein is CASSLPGGLGEQYF.

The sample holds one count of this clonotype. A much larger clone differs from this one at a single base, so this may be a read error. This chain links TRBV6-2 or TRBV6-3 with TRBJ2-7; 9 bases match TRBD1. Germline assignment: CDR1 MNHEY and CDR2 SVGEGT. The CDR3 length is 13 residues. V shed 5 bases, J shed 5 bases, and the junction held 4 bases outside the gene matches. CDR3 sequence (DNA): TGTGCCAGCAGTGCCGGGACAGGGCACGAGCAGTACTTC. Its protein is CASSAGTGHEQYF.

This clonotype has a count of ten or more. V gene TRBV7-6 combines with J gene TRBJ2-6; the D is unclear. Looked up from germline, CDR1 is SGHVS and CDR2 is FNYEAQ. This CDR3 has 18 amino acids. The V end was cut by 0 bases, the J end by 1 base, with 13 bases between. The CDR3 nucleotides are TGTGCCAGCAGCTTAGCGAACCCCATAGATTCTGGGGCCAACGTCCTGACTTTC. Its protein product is CASSLANPIDSGANVLTF.